Presented here are 28 T cell receptor beta chains from one specimen sequenced in a study of T cell changes during pregnancy in multiple sclerosis. The protocol was immunoSEQ multiplex PCR, while the TCRdb copy is restricted to in-frame clones and leaves out a portion. This repertoire shows around 51,000 clones, 94% found once; its top ten account for less than 0.65%. The specimen comprised CD4+ T cells from peripheral blood mononuclear cells, sampled in the second trimester of pregnancy. The origin of the receptors is a female donor with multiple sclerosis, enrolled in a pregnancy study.

This chain connects TRBV10-3 to TRBJ1-2; TRBD1 matches at 7 bases. Germline CDR1 reads ENHRY; CDR2 reads SYGVKD. Unmatched junction bases numbered 8, after V lost 2 bases and J lost 8 bases. The CDR3 extends over 14 amino acids. CDR3 region: CAISEGGGAWGYTF. CDR3 in DNA: TGTGCCATCAGTGAGGGAGGGGGCGCTTGGGGCTACACCTTC.

The genes are TRBV27 and TRBJ1-1, with a weak D call TRBD1 (5 bases). CDR1 is MNHEY and CDR2 is SMNVEV in the germline V gene (reference sequence). V was clipped by 4 bases and J by 11 bases, with 11 bases between them. The CDR3 has 11 residues. In nucleotides, the CDR3 is TGTGCCAGCAGTTACCAGGGTATGGCTTTCTTT. Translated, it gives CASSYQGMAFF.

The CDR3 sequence is CASGLEGNPRNEQYF. CDR3 DNA: TGTGCTAGTGGTTTGGAGGGGAACCCGAGAAATGAGCAGTACTTC. The chain combines TRBV12-5 with TRBJ2-7; a weak D match, TRBD1 (5 bases). The V gene lost 1 base and the J gene lost 7 bases, with 17 bases spanning the gap. The CDR3 spans 15 residues. Germline CDR1 and CDR2: LGHNT and FRNRAP.

The chain is built from TRBV7-8 and TRBJ1-6, with D unresolved. This CDR3 has 13 amino acids. Germline V gene sequence: CDR1 SGHVS, CDR2 FQNEAQ. V lost 3 bases, J lost 9 bases, and 9 bases lay in between. Written as DNA, the CDR3 is TGTGCCAGCAGCTTCCTAGGGAGTTCACCCCTCCACTTT. Translation: CASSFLGSSPLHF.

The V and J genes are TRBV6-4 and TRBJ1-1; no reliable D call. There are 17 residues in the CDR3. Trimming took 4 bases from V and 2 from J, leaving 20 bases between them. The germline V gene encodes CDR1 MRHNA and CDR2 SNTAGT. The CDR3 region is CASSVVYGRLANTEAFF. The CDR3, as DNA: TGTGCCAGCAGTGTCGTTTATGGCAGGCTGGCAAACACTGAAGCTTTCTTT.

The V call is TRBV15, the J call TRBJ2-2, with 7 bases fitting TRBD2. The V gene's germline CDR1 is LNHNV and CDR2 YYDKDF (reference sequence). The junction had 9 bases not matched to a gene; V was cut back by 5 bases and J by 3 bases. The CDR3 loop spans 16 amino acids. The CDR3 bases are TGTGCCACCAGCCCTAGACTAGCAGCTTACACCGGGGAGCTGTTTTTT. As protein: CATSPRLAAYTGELFF.

V and J are TRBV7-3 and TRBJ1-1; D gene unclear. The CDR3 covers 13 residues. The V end was cut by 8 bases, the J end by 1 base, with 11 bases between. The germline gives CDR1 SGHTA, CDR2 FQGTGA. The CDR3 coding sequence is TGTGCCAGCGCCCCCAGATGGAACACTGAAGCTTTCTTT. Its translation is CASAPRWNTEAFF. Using reference TRBV7-3 and TRBJ1-1 for the parts outside the CDR3, the full variable domain is GAGVSQTPSNKVTEKGKYVELRCDPISGHTALYWYRQSLGQGPEFLIYFQGTGAADDSGLPNDRFFAVRPEGSVSTLKIQRTERGDSAVYLCASAPRWNTEAFFGQGTRLTVV.

This clone was found once. The chain joins TRBV7-9 to TRBJ2-7; TRBD2 might be the D (6 bases). Trimming stripped 5 bases from V and 1 base from J, with 15 bases between. This CDR3 has 15 residues. Looked up from germline, CDR1 is SEHNR and CDR2 is FQNEAQ (reference sequence). The CDR3 DNA reads TGTGCCAGCAGCCTCTCCGCCGGGACTTCCTACGAGCAGTACTTC. Translated: CASSLSAGTSYEQYF.

V is TRBV19 and J is TRBJ1-4; D is perhaps TRBD1 (6 bases). Trimming removed 0 bases from V and 0 bases from J, with 17 bases in between. CDR1 and CDR2 (germline): LNHDA, SQIVND (reference sequence). The CDR3 is 19 amino acids. The CDR3 spells CASSIEVGGPVATNEKLFF. The CDR3 DNA reads as TGTGCCAGTAGTATAGAGGTAGGGGGACCCGTTGCAACTAATGAAAAACTGTTTTTT.

Only one count was recorded for this clone. The chain has TRBV7-2 and TRBJ2-5; the match to TRBD2 covers 8 bases. Germline CDR1 and CDR2: SGHTA and FQGNSA. The trim removed 10 bases at V and 0 bases at J, leaving 7 bases unmatched. This CDR3 comprises 14 residues. The CDR3 DNA reads as TGTGCCACCTCGGGGGGGCCGTACCAAGAGACCCAGTACTTC. Residues: CATSGGPYQETQYF. The whole variable domain, remainder taken from reference TRBV7-2 and TRBJ2-5, is GAGVSQSPSNKVTEKGKDVELRCDPISGHTALYWYRQSLGQGLEFLIYFQGNSAPDKSGLPSDRFSAERTGGSVSTLTIQRTQQEDSAVYLCATSGGPYQETQYFGPGTRLLVL.

This sequence joins TRBV18 and TRBJ2-1; 7 nucleotides agree with TRBD1. CDR1 and CDR2 from the germline V gene are KGHSH and LQKENI. The J segment lost 8 bases and the V segment lost 2 bases, leaving 6 bases of the junction unmatched. The CDR3 spans 14 residues. CDR3 DNA: TGTGCCAGCTCACCAGGGACAGTAACCGATGAGCAGTTCTTC. This encodes CASSPGTVTDEQFF.

The chain carries TRBV7-2 and TRBJ2-5; D may be TRBD1 (5 bases). The germline CDR1 and CDR2 sequences are SGHTA and FQGNSA. CDR3 length: 14 amino acids. V lost 3 bases, J lost 3 bases, and 11 bases lay in between. CDR3 sequence (DNA): TGTGCCAGCAGCTTGTTCGCCAGGGAAGAGACCCAGTACTTC. Encoded protein: CASSLFAREETQYF. Full variable domain (outside the CDR3, taken from reference TRBV7-2 and TRBJ2-5): GAGVSQSPSNKVTEKGKDVELRCDPISGHTALYWYRQSLGQGLEFLIYFQGNSAPDKSGLPSDRFSAERTGGSVSTLTIQRTQQEDSAVYLCASSLFAREETQYFGPGTRLLVL.

Concerning this clone: One junction end does not reproduce the germline sequence, and a read error may be involved. This rearrangement joins TRBV19 to TRBJ1-4, with 7 nucleotides matching TRBD1. Per the germline V gene, CDR1 is LNHDA and CDR2 is SQIVND (reference sequence). The CDR3 contains 14 residues. In DNA, the CDR3 is TGTGCCAGTAGTATAGACAGGGGGAATGGAAAACTGTTTTTT. This sequence encodes CASSIDRGNGKLFF.

The chain couples TRBV5-5 to TRBJ2-5; 8 positions agree with TRBD1. The CDR3 is 14 residues long. Germline CDR1 SGHKS, CDR2 YYEKEE (reference sequence). With 4 bases clipped from V and 4 bases from J, the junction kept 6 bases outside the gene matches. In DNA, the CDR3 is TGTGCCAGCAGCGGACCGACAGGGGTAGAGACCCAGTACTTC. Amino acids: CASSGPTGVETQYF.

The chain carries TRBV19 and TRBJ1-5; no reliable D call. Germline loops: CDR1 LNHDA, CDR2 SQIVND (reference sequence). CDR3 length equals 12 residues. CDR3 sequence: CAVQETHQPQHF. CDR3 bases: TGTGCAGTCCAGGAAACCCATCAGCCCCAGCATTTT.

Only one count was recorded for this clone. The chain combines TRBV4-1 with TRBJ2-3; maybe TRBD1 (6 bases). The CDR3 length is 14 residues. Trimming removed 4 bases at V and 0 bases at J, with 8 bases between. CDR1 and CDR2 from the germline V gene are MGHRA and YSYEKL. The CDR3 DNA sequence: TGCGCCAGCAGCCCTCAGGGGAGCACAGATACGCAGTATTTT. Translating it yields CASSPQGSTDTQYF.

This chain connects TRBV5-1 to TRBJ1-2; 10 nucleotides line up with TRBD1. The CDR3 spans 14 residues. Germline V gene data show CDR1 as SGHRS and CDR2 as YFSETQ. The ends lost 3 bases at V and 5 bases at J; junction bases unmatched: 4. CDR3 amino acids: CASSWDRGDYGYTF. The CDR3 DNA reads as TGCGCCAGCAGCTGGGACAGGGGTGATTATGGCTACACCTTC.

The genes are TRBV19 and TRBJ1-5; D possibly corresponds to TRBD1 (5 bases). The CDR3 is made up of 15 amino acids. Germline V CDR1 and CDR2: LNHDA, SQIVND (reference sequence). The V and J ends lost 3 bases and 4 bases respectively, with 13 bases between them. The CDR3 nucleotides read TGTGCCAGTAGTATCGCGCCGGGGGGGAATCAGCCCCAGCATTTT. As protein: CASSIAPGGNQPQHF.

This clone was detected only once. The V gene is TRBV7-3, the J gene TRBJ2-3, with 10 bases aligning to TRBD1. CDR3 length equals 15 residues. Trimming removed 1 base from V and 5 bases from J; junction bases left unmatched: 3. Germline V gene data show CDR1 as SGHTA and CDR2 as FQGTGA. CDR3 nucleotide sequence: TGTGCCAGCAGCTTAAGGGGGACAGGGGTAGATACGCAGTATTTT. This sequence encodes CASSLRGTGVDTQYF.

This chain uses TRBV10-3 with TRBJ1-5; no reliable D call. CDR3 size: 16 residues. Between the trimmed V and J ends, which lost 3 bases and 6 bases, there was a span of 18 bases. The germline V gene has CDR1 ENHRY and CDR2 SYGVKD. CDR3: CAISDFGEVGSQPQHF. CDR3 DNA: TGTGCCATCAGTGATTTTGGGGAGGTCGGTAGTCAGCCCCAGCATTTT.

This chain joins TRBV2 and TRBJ1-1; D gene ambiguous. The CDR3 length is 14 residues. The germline V and J ends were trimmed by 4 bases and 0 bases, with 9 bases remaining between them. CDR1 is SNHLY and CDR2 is FYNNEI in the germline V gene. DNA for the CDR3: TGTGCCAGCAGTGGGCAGACTTTGAACACTGAAGCTTTCTTT. It specifies CASSGQTLNTEAFF.

The CDR3 here is CASGTGVNYGYTF. In DNA, the CDR3 is TGTGCCTCCGGGACAGGGGTAAACTATGGCTACACCTTC. This chain uses TRBV30 with TRBJ1-2; TRBD1 agrees at 10 bases. V was clipped by 7 bases and J by 2 bases; unmatched bases: 4. The CDR3 is made up of 13 amino acids. CDR1 is GTSNPN and CDR2 is SVGIG in the germline V gene (reference sequence).

J is TRBJ1-6 and V is TRBV5-8; perhaps TRBD1 as D (6 bases). CDR1 and CDR2 from the germline V gene are SGHTS and YDEGEE. CDR3 length equals 15 residues. V shed 2 bases and J shed 10 bases, with 16 bases lying between them. The CDR3 nucleotides are TGTGCCAGCAGCTTTAGAGGGGGAGTAGAATCACCCCTCCACTTT. It encodes CASSFRGGVESPLHF.

The V call is TRBV18, the J call TRBJ1-3, with D possibly TRBD1 on 5 matching bases. The CDR3 is made up of 18 amino acids. Trimming cost V 2 bases and J 0 bases, with 17 bases left between them. Germline-derived CDR1 and CDR2 are KGHSH and LQKENI. The CDR3 nucleotides read TGTGCCAGCTCACCAATTATTGGGAGGGGACTCTCTGGAAACACCATATATTTT. It translates to CASSPIIGRGLSGNTIYF.

The V gene is TRBV7-2, the J gene TRBJ1-5; D is undetermined. The CDR3 consists of 13 residues. Between the trimmed V and J ends, which lost 6 bases and 3 bases, there was a span of 9 bases. Germline V gives CDR1 SGHTA, CDR2 FQGNSA. The CDR3: CASSGQANQPQHF. CDR3 nucleotide sequence: TGTGCCAGCAGTGGTCAGGCCAATCAGCCCCAGCATTTT.

V usage is TRBV6-5 and J usage is TRBJ1-2; 9 positions agree with TRBD1. From germline, CDR1 is MNHEY and CDR2 SVGAGI. The V gene end was trimmed by 2 bases and the J gene end by 2 bases; junction bases not matched to a gene: 3. CDR3 length: 15 residues. The CDR3 protein is CASSYHGQGNYGYTF. DNA of the CDR3: TGTGCCAGCAGTTACCACGGACAGGGGAACTATGGCTACACCTTC.

This clone was observed a handful of times. This sequence joins TRBV9 and TRBJ1-2; D might be TRBD1 (6 bases). Per germline, CDR1 SGDLS and CDR2 YYNGEE. The CDR3 is 15 residues long. Trimming took off 4 bases at V and 3 bases at J, with 16 bases between the two ends. This chain's CDR3 is CASSRVQGNDYGYTF. The CDR3 DNA reads TGTGCCAGCAGCCGGGTACAGGGAAACGACTATGGCTACACCTTC.

This chain uses TRBV5-4 with TRBJ2-1; 7 nucleotides align to TRBD2. V shed 2 bases, J shed 5 bases, and the junction held 1 base outside the gene matches. CDR1 and CDR2 (germline): SGHNT, YYREEE (reference sequence). The CDR3 covers 13 residues. The CDR3 DNA follows: TGTGCCAGCAGCTTCGGGAGGAACAATGAGCAGTTCTTC. Residues: CASSFGRNNEQFF.